This passage covers 15 T cell receptor beta chains from one sample sequenced in a study of cytomegalovirus exposure and HLA in healthy donors. This PCR relied on a set of 60 Vbeta primers and 13 Jbeta primers. This table comes from immunoSEQ multiplex PCR, and its TCRdb copy is limited to in-frame clones, with some not included. The sample carries approximately 160,000 clones, 75% to 85% recorded once. The sample taken for sequencing was PBMCs. These receptors were collected from a woman aged 25 to 39 in good health and CMV-seropositive.

The CDR3 sequence: CASSRDSQREQYF. Written as DNA, the CDR3 is TGTGCCAGCAGCAGGGACAGTCAAAGGGAGCAGTACTTC. This chain joins TRBV5-8 and TRBJ2-7, with 7 positions matching TRBD1. This CDR3 region has 13 residues. Unmatched junction bases numbered 8, after V lost 4 bases and J lost 7 bases. Germline V gives CDR1 SGHTS, CDR2 YDEGEE.

This chain connects TRBV10-3 to TRBJ1-5; 9 positions agree with TRBD1. V dropped 2 bases and J dropped 10; count of bases not matched to a gene: 12. The CDR3 has 16 residues. CDR1 and CDR2 (germline): ENHRY, SYGVKD. CDR3 DNA: TGTGCCATCAGTGAGGGGCTGGGACAGGGCTATAGTCCCCAGCATTTT. Translation: CAISEGLGQGYSPQHF.

This chain links TRBV19 with TRBJ1-2; 7 bases line up with TRBD1. The CDR3 is 14 amino acids. Germline CDR1 reads LNHDA; CDR2 reads SQIVND (reference sequence). Trimming cost V 6 bases and J 0 bases; bases outside gene matches: 4. The CDR3 is CASRDDRANYGYTF. DNA of the CDR3: TGTGCCAGTAGAGATGACAGGGCTAACTATGGCTACACCTTC.

For this clone: The junction differs from germline at one of its ends, possibly a read error. CDR3 residues: CASTLVTSGRVTDTQYF. CDR3 sequence (DNA): TGTGCCAGCACCTTGGTAACTAGCGGGAGGGTCACAGATACGCAGTATTTT. This chain links TRBV5-6 with TRBJ2-3, with TRBD2 matching over 13 bases. CDR1 and CDR2 (germline): SGHDT, YYEEEE. The CDR3 sequence is 17 residues long.

CDR3 DNA: TGTGCCAGCAGTCAATCCGGGACAACCAACACTGAAGCTTTCTTT. This codes for CASSQSGTTNTEAFF. The chain is built from TRBV27 and TRBJ1-1; TRBD1 might be the D (6 bases). V dropped 5 bases and J dropped 2 bases, with 15 bases sitting between them. Germline values: CDR1 MNHEY, CDR2 SMNVEV (reference sequence). The CDR3 is made up of 15 amino acids.

This clone was detected once. The chain combines TRBV6-5 with TRBJ2-5; 11 bases align to TRBD1. V lost 4 bases to trimming and J lost 1 base; unmatched junction nucleotides: 5. CDR1 and CDR2 (germline): MNHEY, SVGAGI. The CDR3 length is 16 residues. Written as DNA, the CDR3 is TGTGCCAGCAGTTTTGCGGGACAGGGGGGCCAAGAGACCCAGTACTTC. Amino acids: CASSFAGQGGQETQYF.

The chain couples TRBV27 to TRBJ2-3; D unclear. V dropped 5 bases and J dropped 1 base, with 10 bases sitting between them. Germline V gene data show CDR1 as MNHEY and CDR2 as SMNVEV (reference sequence). The CDR3 has 14 residues. This CDR3 is CASSPRLRTDTQYF. For the CDR3, the DNA is TGTGCCAGCAGTCCCCGTCTCCGCACAGATACGCAGTATTTT.

A few counts support this clone. CDR3 region: CASSVDRGAYEQYF. The CDR3 bases are TGTGCCAGCAGTGTCGACAGGGGTGCCTACGAGCAGTACTTC. The rearrangement joins TRBV2 to TRBJ2-7; 8 bases fit TRBD1. After removal of 4 bases from V and 2 bases from J, the junction contained 4 bases not matched to a gene. The CDR3 spans 14 residues. The V gene's germline CDR1 is SNHLY and CDR2 FYNNEI.

This CDR3 reads CASSGGVIGSGAFF. In DNA, the CDR3 is TGTGCCAGCAGCGGGGGGGTAATTGGGTCAGGAGCTTTCTTT. This chain connects TRBV11-2 to TRBJ1-1, with D perhaps matching TRBD1 (5 bases). Looked up from germline, CDR1 is SGHAT and CDR2 is FQNNGV. The CDR3 length is 14 residues. Trimming removed 5 bases at V and 10 bases at J, with 20 bases between.

This CDR3 is CASSSIKGTSGRTHSSYNEQFF. The CDR3 DNA reads as TGTGCCAGCAGCTCAATAAAAGGGACTAGCGGGAGGACGCATTCCTCCTACAATGAGCAGTTCTTC. The V gene is TRBV21-1, the J gene TRBJ2-1; the table's D gene call, TRBD2, was not cross checked with the DNA. TRBV21-1 is annotated as a pseudogene. This CDR3 contains 22 residues.

With respect to this clone: Other DNA variants within this sample encode the same CDR3. V and J are TRBV27 and TRBJ1-5, with D perhaps matching TRBD1 (5 bases). Trimming removed 5 bases at V and 6 bases at J, with 8 bases between. The germline V gene has CDR1 MNHEY and CDR2 SMNVEV (reference sequence). The CDR3 loop spans 12 amino acids. The CDR3 protein is CASSPGLQPQHF. The CDR3 bases are TGTGCCAGCAGTCCAGGGCTTCAGCCCCAGCATTTT.

This clone was observed once. The chain is built from TRBV18 and TRBJ1-5; maybe TRBD1 (5 bases). This CDR3 spans 15 amino acids. Per the germline V gene, CDR1 is KGHSH and CDR2 is LQKENI. Trimming took off 3 bases at V and 2 bases at J, with 11 bases between the two ends. CDR3 bases: TGTGCCAGCTCACCGGGGGGAGACGGCAATCAGCCCCAGCATTTT. Encoded protein: CASSPGGDGNQPQHF.

V gene TRBV9 combines with J gene TRBJ1-2; 11 nucleotides line up with TRBD1. The CDR3 has 14 amino acids. Per the germline V gene, CDR1 is SGDLS and CDR2 is YYNGEE. The trim removed 3 bases at V and 8 bases at J, leaving 6 bases unmatched. CDR3 sequence (DNA): TGTGCCAGCAGCGAGCCGGGACAGGGGGGGGGCTACACCTTC. Amino acids: CASSEPGQGGGYTF.

This clone was detected only once. The chain carries TRBV18 and TRBJ2-3, with D possibly TRBD1 on 6 matching bases. The germline gives CDR1 KGHSH, CDR2 LQKENI. The CDR3 totals 14 residues. The V end was cut by 0 bases, the J end by 4 bases, with 8 bases between. The CDR3 coding sequence is TGTGCCAGCTCACCACCGCCAGGGGCAGATACGCAGTATTTT. It encodes CASSPPPGADTQYF. Together with reference TRBV18 and TRBJ2-3, the CDR3 gives the full variable domain: NAGVMQNPRHLVRRRGQEARLRCSPMKGHSHVYWYRQLPEEGLKFMVYLQKENIIDESGMPKERFSAEFPKEGPSILRIQQVVRGDSAAYFCASSPPPGADTQYFGPGTRLTVL.

This chain uses TRBV4-1 with TRBJ2-7, with a weak D call TRBD2 (5 bases). Germline CDR1 MGHRA, CDR2 YSYEKL. The ends were cut back, 0 bases at V and 6 bases at J, with 15 bases in the middle. The length of the CDR3 is 15 residues. The chain's CDR3 is CASSQEGLSRGEQYF. CDR3 sequence (DNA): TGCGCCAGCAGCCAAGAAGGATTGTCCCGGGGCGAGCAGTACTTC.